This T cell receptor (beta chain) stems from a study of neurological immune-mediated disorders. There are 13 residues in the CDR3. V was pared by 6 bases and J by 1 base, with 9 bases between. In this sample, this clonotype turned up many times. Time point described: longitudinal time-point 1 (baseline). In every sequencing run, more than 200 million TCR-beta sequences were generated from 15-18 subjects. MiXCR was run by TCRdb on the 5' RACE reads, yielding one entry per CDR3 protein. The table has tens of thousands of distinct CDR3 sequences, roughly an eighth seen once; the top ten hold approximately 4.6%.

The chain couples TRBV12-3 or TRBV12-4 to TRBJ1-2; no clear D gene. Sequencing used PBMCs. The TCR originated in a female donor with HTLV-1-associated myelopathy (HAM/TSP). The CDR3: CASRWTDNYGYTF. CDR3 nucleotides: TGTGCCAGCAGATGGACGGATAACTATGGCTACACCTTC.